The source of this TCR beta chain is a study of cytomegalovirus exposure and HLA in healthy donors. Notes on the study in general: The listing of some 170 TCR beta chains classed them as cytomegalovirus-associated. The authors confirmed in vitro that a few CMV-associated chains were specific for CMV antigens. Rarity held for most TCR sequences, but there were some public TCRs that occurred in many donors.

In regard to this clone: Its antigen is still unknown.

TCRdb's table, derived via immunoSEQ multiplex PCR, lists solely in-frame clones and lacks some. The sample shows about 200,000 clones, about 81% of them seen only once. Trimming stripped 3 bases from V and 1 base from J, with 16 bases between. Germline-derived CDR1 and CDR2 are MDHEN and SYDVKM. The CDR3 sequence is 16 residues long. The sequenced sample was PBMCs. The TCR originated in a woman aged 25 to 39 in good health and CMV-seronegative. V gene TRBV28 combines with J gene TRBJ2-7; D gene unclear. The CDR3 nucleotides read TGTGCCAGCAGTTTGTCTCGAACTTTCCGTTCCTACGAGCAGTACTTC. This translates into CASSLSRTFRSYEQYF.